The clone carrying this T cell receptor beta chain appeared many times. Trimming cost V 6 bases and J 5 bases, with 16 bases left between them. This CDR3 is built from 13 residues. Per germline, CDR1 SQVTM and CDR2 ANQGSEA. This entry comes from a study of neurological immune-mediated disorders. TCRdb recomputed calls from the 5' RACE reads with MiXCR, one row per CDR3 protein. Of 55,000 to 85,000 distinct CDR3 sequences listed, 2.5% to 4% were seen once; the top ten hold more than 4.5%. Sequenced material: PBMCs. V usage is TRBV29-1 and J usage is TRBJ1-1, with D possibly TRBD1 on 5 matching bases. The clonotype originates from a woman aged 45-65 years with multiple sclerosis. In DNA form, the CDR3 reads TGCAGCGTGGGAGACAGCCGAGCGACTGAAGCTTTCTTT. Residues: CSVGDSRATEAFF.